This T cell receptor beta chain comes out of a study of T-cell reconstitution after alpha-beta-depleted transplantation in children. Preparation of the TCRbeta library used unique molecular identifiers. Using its own MiXCR run on the PCR reads, TCRdb lists one record per CDR3 protein. The sample comprises over 550,000 distinct CDR3 sequences, roughly a tenth of which are singletons, and roughly 3.9% rests with the top ten. This specimen was PBMCs from the stem cell graft donor, taken from the stem cell graft. The TCR comes from a human donor who donated a stem cell graft to a child with acute myeloid leukemia.

CDR3 DNA: TGCAGTGCAGCGACAGGGGACGATTATCAGCCCCAGCATTTT. Encoded protein: CSAATGDDYQPQHF. This sequence joins TRBV20-1 and TRBJ1-5; 8 nucleotides align to TRBD1. The CDR3 totals 14 residues. The germline CDR1 and CDR2 sequences are DFQATT and SNEGSKA (reference sequence). Trimming removed 6 bases from V and 5 bases from J; junction bases left unmatched: 9.